Only a few counts were recorded for the clone carrying this T cell receptor beta chain. These data originate in a study of OX40 agonist ivuxolimab in advanced cancers. At the level of the study: At doses from 0.01 to 10 mg/kg, patients were given intravenous ivuxolimab every 2 weeks. People who had prior anti-PD-1, anti-PD-L1 or anti-CTLA-4 therapy could take part, and 35% to 50% had some.

Here immunoSEQ multiplex PCR was the method, and the copy in TCRdb shows in-frame clones only, minus some. The profile shows tens of thousands of clones, over 75% of them singletons. Trimming removed 7 bases at V and 7 bases at J, with 13 bases between. CDR1 is SEHNR, CDR2 FQNEAQ, per germline (reference sequence). This CDR3 region has 12 residues. Samples of blood were obtained at baseline, on cycle 4 day 1, and on cycle 7 day 1. This TCR was sampled from an adult with an advanced solid tumor such as melanoma, head and neck, liver or kidney cancer. This chain uses TRBV7-9 with TRBJ1-2, with D possibly matching TRBD1 (6 bases). The material was CD4+ or CD8+ T cells sorted from blood, obtained in a trial of the OX40 agonist ivuxolimab. The CDR3 region is CASTPQGGGYTF. The CDR3 bases are TGTGCCAGCACCCCACAGGGCGGTGGCTACACCTTC.